Included here is one TCR beta chain sequence, with context. Its antigen is unknown. This entry is derived from a study of ipilimumab plus nivolumab after autologous stem cell transplantation. Overall study context: A median of 8 nivolumab and 5 ipilimumab doses were given. Whole-study results and caveats: Authors suggest TCR repertoire, Treg phenotype and gut microbiota support further study.

Here immunoSEQ multiplex PCR was the method, and the copy in TCRdb shows in-frame clones only, minus some. The sample carries 22,000 or so clones, 70% to 85% recorded once. Checkpoint therapy with ipilimumab 1 mg/kg began 14 to 28 days after transplant. V was clipped by 2 bases and J by 2 bases, with 7 bases between them. The CDR3 runs to 13 residues. The V gene's germline CDR1 is SGHRS and CDR2 YFSETQ. The source was PBMCs, collected in a trial of ipilimumab plus nivolumab as post-transplant consolidation. The chain couples TRBV5-1 to TRBJ2-5, with D possibly matching TRBD1 (6 bases). The TCR originated in a male donor with diffuse large B-cell lymphoma. CDR3 amino acids: CASSFRGQETQYF. The CDR3 DNA reads as TGCGCCAGCAGCTTCAGGGGTCAAGAGACCCAGTACTTC.